This passage covers 32 T cell receptor beta chains from one sample sequenced in a study of PD-1 and CTLA-4 blockade in melanoma. Assay: immunoSEQ multiplex PCR; the TCRdb copy retains only in-frame clones and omits some. The data contain about 28,000 clones, 80% to 95% of them singletons. The material was CD8+ T cells from peripheral blood, obtained from a patient given anti-PD-1 treatment. These receptors originate from a human donor with melanoma.

This chain joins TRBV12-3 or TRBV12-4 and TRBJ1-2; no definite D call. V lost 0 bases, J lost 2 bases, and 4 bases lay in between. This CDR3 contains 13 residues. The CDR3 is CASSLAGNYGYTF. The CDR3 DNA sequence: TGTGCCAGCAGTTTAGCGGGCAACTATGGCTACACCTTC.

This clone was seen a single time. The rearrangement joins TRBV27 to TRBJ1-2; tentatively, D is TRBD1 (6 bases). Trimming stripped 6 bases from V and 4 bases from J, with 15 bases between. CDR3 length equals 14 residues. Germline CDR1 and CDR2: MNHEY and SMNVEV (reference sequence). The CDR3 sequence is CASSLQGLGYGYTF. The DNA for the CDR3 is TGTGCCAGCAGCTTACAGGGCCTCGGCTATGGCTACACCTTC.

This chain uses TRBV19 with TRBJ2-3; perhaps D is TRBD1 or TRBD2 (6 bases each). Trimming left V 3 bases short and J 6 bases short, with 10 bases between. This CDR3 region has 13 residues. Germline V gives CDR1 LNHDA, CDR2 SQIVND (reference sequence). The CDR3 here is CASSMGGGDTQYF. The CDR3 DNA reads as TGTGCCAGTAGTATGGGGGGCGGGGATACGCAGTATTTT.

The chain couples TRBV30 to TRBJ1-1, with D unclear. CDR1 GTSNPN and CDR2 SVGIG come from the germline V gene (reference sequence). Deletions cut 1 base from V and 1 base from J, with 7 bases between. The CDR3 sequence is 13 residues long. CDR3 region: CAWSESGNTEAFF. CDR3 sequence (DNA): TGTGCCTGGAGTGAGTCGGGGAACACTGAAGCTTTCTTT. The entire variable domain, with the rest obtained from reference TRBV30 and TRBJ1-1, is as follows: SQTIHQWPATLVQPVGSPLSLECTVEGTSNPNLYWYRQAAGRGLQLLFYSVGIGQISSEVPQNLSASRPQDRQFILSSKKLLLSDSGFYLCAWSESGNTEAFFGQGTRLTVV.

This clone was observed a handful of times. V gene TRBV11-1 combines with J gene TRBJ2-4; TRBD2 matches 8 bases. The CDR3 length is 14 residues. Trimming at V came to 5 bases and at J to 8 bases, leaving 8 bases not matched to a gene. CDR1 is SGHAT, CDR2 FQDESV, per germline (reference sequence). The CDR3 DNA is TGTGCCAGCAGCCCGAGCGGGGGAGGGGACATTCAGTACTTC. Translated, it gives CASSPSGGGDIQYF.

V gene TRBV9 combines with J gene TRBJ1-3; a possible D gene is TRBD1 (6 bases). The CDR3 loop spans 13 amino acids. Trimming shortened V by 0 bases and J by 7 bases, and 8 bases separated the two germline ends. Germline lookup yields CDR1 SGDLS and CDR2 YYNGEE. CDR3 coding DNA: TGTGCCAGCAGCGTAGACAGGGAGAACACCATATATTTT. This gives the protein CASSVDRENTIYF.

The gene calls are TRBV4-1 and TRBJ2-2; TRBD1 matches at 9 bases. CDR3 size: 15 residues. V gave up 3 bases and J gave up 5 bases; unmatched junction bases: 4. Germline V gives CDR1 MGHRA, CDR2 YSYEKL. CDR3 DNA: TGCGCCAGCAGCCAGGGTGGACAGGGGACCGGGGAGCTGTTTTTT. Amino acids: CASSQGGQGTGELFF.

The rearrangement links TRBV9 to TRBJ2-2; either TRBD1 or TRBD2 may supply D (6 bases each). Trimming removed 0 bases from V and 5 bases from J, with 11 bases in between. The CDR3 has 15 residues. Germline CDR1 is SGDLS and CDR2 is YYNGEE. This CDR3 reads CASSVATGRTGELFF. DNA for the CDR3: TGTGCCAGCAGCGTAGCTACAGGGAGGACCGGGGAGCTGTTTTTT.

The rearrangement joins TRBV7-9 to TRBJ1-4; a weak D match, TRBD1 (5 bases). CDR1 is SEHNR and CDR2 is FQNEAQ in the germline V gene (reference sequence). The CDR3 runs 15 residues. V was pared by 6 bases and J by 5 bases, with 16 bases between. The CDR3 DNA sequence: TGTGCCAGCAGTTCACCAGAGGGGTTCAATGAAAAACTGTTTTTT. It specifies CASSSPEGFNEKLFF.

The gene calls are TRBV7-9 and TRBJ1-2; possible D gene TRBD1, 5 bases. V was trimmed by 5 bases and J by 3 bases, leaving 25 bases between them. Germline V gene sequence: CDR1 SEHNR, CDR2 FQNEAQ (reference sequence). This CDR3 is built from 18 residues. CDR3 coding DNA: TGTGCCAGCAGCCCTAGCATAAGGGGAACTGCAATAGACTATGGCTACACCTTC. Amino acid sequence: CASSPSIRGTAIDYGYTF.

The chain has TRBV7-8 and TRBJ1-2, with TRBD1 matching 7 bases. Germline values: CDR1 SGHVS, CDR2 FQNEAQ. Trimming at V came to 7 bases and at J to 6 bases, leaving 8 bases not matched to a gene. CDR3 length equals 13 residues. The CDR3 reads CASTPRGQDGYTF. CDR3 DNA sequence: TGTGCCAGCACCCCAAGGGGGCAGGATGGCTACACCTTC.

This clone was recorded once. The CDR3 loop is CASSDAFGQGENQPQHF. In DNA form, the CDR3 reads TGTGCCAGCAGTGACGCCTTCGGACAGGGAGAGAATCAGCCCCAGCATTTT. The rearrangement joins TRBV2 to TRBJ1-5, with 8 bases aligning to TRBD1. V trimming: 3 bases; J trimming: 4 bases; junction bases outside the gene matches: 11. Germline CDR1 reads SNHLY; CDR2 reads FYNNEI. The CDR3 length is 17 residues. Complete variable domain (other parts from reference TRBV2 and TRBJ1-5): EPEVTQTPSHQVTQMGQEVILRCVPISNHLYFYWYRQILGQKVEFLVSFYNNEISEKSEIFDDQFSVERPDGSNFTLKIRSTKLEDSAMYFCASSDAFGQGENQPQHFGDGTRLSIL.

The V gene is TRBV7-9, the J gene TRBJ2-5; D may correspond to TRBD1 or TRBD2 (5 bases each). The germline CDR1 and CDR2 sequences are SEHNR and FQNEAQ (reference sequence). V lost 6 bases to trimming and J lost 3 bases, with 17 bases between them. CDR3 length: 15 residues. CDR3 sequence (DNA): TGTGCCAGCAGTCCTGAGAGGGGCCACAAAGAGACCCAGTACTTC. Its protein is CASSPERGHKETQYF.

This rearrangement joins TRBV27 to TRBJ2-1; a weak D match, TRBD2 (5 bases). The CDR3 consists of 13 residues. With 3 bases removed from V and 7 bases from J, the gap between germline ends came to 10 bases. Germline V gene data show CDR1 as MNHEY and CDR2 as SMNVEV (reference sequence). CDR3 region: CASSFGPGNEQFF. In nucleotides, the CDR3 is TGTGCCAGCAGTTTCGGACCGGGGAATGAGCAGTTCTTC.

The chain combines TRBV15 with TRBJ2-7; 7 nucleotides line up with TRBD1. Trimming cost V 2 bases and J 1 base; bases outside gene matches: 2. Germline-derived CDR1 and CDR2 are LNHNV and YYDKDF (reference sequence). The CDR3 runs 14 residues. The chain's CDR3 is CATSRPGQSYEQYF. As DNA, the CDR3 is TGTGCCACCAGCAGACCGGGACAGTCCTACGAGCAGTACTTC.

J is TRBJ2-5 and V is TRBV6-6; D is unclear. CDR1 MNHNY and CDR2 SVGAGI come from the germline V gene (reference sequence). CDR3 size: 13 residues. The ends were cut back, 4 bases at V and 1 base at J, with 7 bases in the middle. This CDR3 reads CASSLSIQETQYF. The CDR3 DNA is TGTGCCAGCAGTTTAAGTATCCAAGAGACCCAGTACTTC.

The gene calls are TRBV7-2 and TRBJ2-1; the D gene is possibly TRBD1 (7 bases). V lost 10 bases to trimming and J lost 0 bases, with 16 bases between them. There are 15 residues in the CDR3. From germline, CDR1 is SGHTA and CDR2 FQGNSA. The CDR3 here is CATIPGDSSYNEQFF. CDR3 nucleotide sequence: TGTGCCACCATCCCGGGGGACAGCTCCTACAATGAGCAGTTCTTC.

V and J are TRBV30 and TRBJ2-3; TRBD1 matches at 8 bases. The germline CDR1 and CDR2 sequences are GTSNPN and SVGIG (reference sequence). Germline trimming cut 5 bases from V and 4 bases from J; bases unmatched to any gene: 8. This CDR3 contains 14 residues. The CDR3 coding sequence is TGTGCCTGGGTTGGCGGGACAGGACCAGATACGCAGTATTTT. This sequence encodes CAWVGGTGPDTQYF.

This sequence joins TRBV5-1 and TRBJ2-7; the D is unclear. From germline, CDR1 is SGHRS and CDR2 YFSETQ. The CDR3 totals 11 residues. The V end was cut by 2 bases, the J end by 3 bases, with 3 bases between. DNA for the CDR3: TGCGCCAGCAGCTTTGGCTACGAGCAGTACTTC. Protein: CASSFGYEQYF.

The chain has TRBV13 and TRBJ2-3, with 12 bases identical to TRBD2. CDR1 and CDR2 from the germline V gene are PRHDT and FYEKMQ (reference sequence). This CDR3 comprises 14 residues. V lost 6 bases to trimming and J lost 5 bases; unmatched junction nucleotides: 3. CDR3 nucleotide sequence: TGTGCCAGCAGACTAGCGGGAGGAAGAGATACGCAGTATTTT. Its translation: CASRLAGGRDTQYF.

J is TRBJ1-1 and V is TRBV24-1; no clear D. CDR1 and CDR2 (germline): KGHDR, SFDVKD. The CDR3 totals 13 residues. The V end lost 3 bases, the J end lost 6 bases, and 10 bases lay between the germline ends. The CDR3 reads CATSDPTGPEAFF. In DNA, the CDR3 is TGTGCCACCAGTGATCCGACTGGCCCTGAAGCTTTCTTT.

The chain uses TRBV4-2 and TRBJ2-5; D not certain. V was pared by 0 bases and J by 2 bases, with 13 bases between. Germline-derived CDR1 and CDR2 are LGHNA and YNFKEQ. This CDR3 region has 16 residues. The CDR3 DNA reads as TGTGCCAGCAGCCAAGATTTGGGCCTTGGGCAAGAGACCCAGTACTTC. This codes for CASSQDLGLGQETQYF.

The chain links TRBV5-6 to TRBJ1-1; possibly TRBD1 for D (6 bases). Germline V gives CDR1 SGHDT, CDR2 YYEEEE. Trimming removed 3 bases at V and 5 bases at J, with 11 bases between. CDR3 size: 13 residues. The CDR3 region has the DNA TGTGCCAGCAGCTCGGCAGGGGCAACTGAAGCTTTCTTT. The encoded protein is CASSSAGATEAFF.

The rearrangement joins TRBV6-6 to TRBJ1-1; tentatively, D is TRBD1 (5 bases). The CDR3 consists of 14 residues. Germline lookup yields CDR1 MNHNY and CDR2 SVGAGI (reference sequence). The V and J ends lost 6 bases and 3 bases respectively, with 14 bases between them. For the CDR3, the DNA is TGTGCCAGCAGCCCCACTGGGGCGGACACTGAAGCTTTCTTT. Its protein is CASSPTGADTEAFF.

The rearrangement joins TRBV19 to TRBJ1-1; 11 nucleotides match TRBD1. V was pared by 7 bases and J by 7 bases, with 11 bases of the junction left unmatched. Germline values: CDR1 LNHDA, CDR2 SQIVND (reference sequence). The CDR3 extends over 15 amino acids. DNA of the CDR3: TGTGCCAGTATTGGCAGGGGACAGGGGGAATTTGAAGCTTTCTTT. It translates to CASIGRGQGEFEAFF.

J is TRBJ2-2 and V is TRBV28; D is unclear. The CDR3 loop spans 13 amino acids. The V gene's germline CDR1 is MDHEN and CDR2 SYDVKM. Trimming left V 5 bases short and J 3 bases short, with 7 bases between. The CDR3 spells CASSEQYTGELFF. In DNA, the CDR3 is TGTGCCAGCAGTGAACAGTACACCGGGGAGCTGTTTTTT.

Points on this clone: This specimen includes other DNA sequences encoding the same CDR3. V usage is TRBV19 and J usage is TRBJ2-3; 10 bases align to TRBD2. With V trimmed by 1 base and J by 1 base, 2 bases remained unmatched. Germline assignment: CDR1 LNHDA and CDR2 SQIVND (reference sequence). CDR3 length: 16 residues. CDR3 sequence: CASSIGGTSGTDTQYF. CDR3 coding DNA: TGTGCCAGTAGTATAGGGGGGACTAGCGGCACAGATACGCAGTATTTT.

The chain is built from TRBV5-4 and TRBJ1-1; no firm D call. Germline CDR1 is SGHNT and CDR2 is YYREEE (reference sequence). The CDR3 extends over 14 amino acids. Trimming pared 4 bases from V and 3 bases from J, leaving 13 bases between. The CDR3: CASSPLERDTEAFF. The CDR3 DNA reads TGTGCCAGCAGCCCCCTCGAGCGGGACACTGAAGCTTTCTTT.

The chain has TRBV6-6 and TRBJ1-2; 8 bases fit TRBD1. Germline V gene lookup returns CDR1 MNHNY and CDR2 SVGAGI (reference sequence). V lost 2 bases to trimming and J lost 5 bases; unmatched junction nucleotides: 7. The CDR3 runs 15 residues. CDR3 nucleotide sequence: TGTGCCAGCAGTTACGCGGACAGGGACCCTTATGGCTACACCTTC. Residues: CASSYADRDPYGYTF.

The table lists this clone with a count of one. This chain joins TRBV30 and TRBJ2-3; possibly TRBD2 for D (5 bases). Germline V gene lookup returns CDR1 GTSNPN and CDR2 SVGIG (reference sequence). V lost 7 bases, J lost 3 bases, and 20 bases lay in between. The CDR3 is 15 residues long. The CDR3 loop reads CASEEGSTSTDTQYF. CDR3 in DNA: TGTGCCTCGGAAGAGGGTAGCACATCTACAGATACGCAGTATTTT.

The chain recombines TRBV11-2 with TRBJ2-1, with 10 nucleotides matching TRBD1. J was trimmed by 7 bases and V by 5 bases; bases with no gene match: 8. There are 15 residues in the CDR3. In germline, CDR1 is SGHAT, CDR2 FQNNGV. CDR3 nucleotide sequence: TGTGCCAGCAGCCCCTTGGGGACAGGGGTGAATGAGCAGTTCTTC. This codes for CASSPLGTGVNEQFF. Full variable domain (outside the CDR3, taken from reference TRBV11-2 and TRBJ2-1): EAGVAQSPRYKIIEKRQSVAFWCNPISGHATLYWYQQILGQGPKLLIQFQNNGVVDDSQLPKDRFSAERLKGVDSTLKIQPAKLEDSAVYLCASSPLGTGVNEQFFGPGTRLTVL.

The chain has TRBV21-1 and TRBJ1-2; the table gives TRBD1 as D, unverified against the DNA. TRBV21-1 is a recognized pseudogene. The CDR3 totals 12 residues. Here the CDR3 DNA reads TGTGCCAGCAGCAGGGCTGAAAATGGCTACACCTTC. Translated: CASSRAENGYTF.